The rows below give T cell receptor beta chains drawn from one sample of a study of vaccination and CD4 T cells after COVID-19. TCRdb recomputed calls from the PCR reads with MiXCR, one row per CDR3 protein. Of around 30,000 distinct CDR3 sequences in the sample, about 50% are singletons; the top ten hold 5% to 6.5%. The material was CD4+ T cells from blood, obtained about 7 months after SARS-CoV-2 vaccination. The receptors derive from a human donor who had recovered from COVID-19. CDR3s include the opening cysteine and the closing phenylalanine or tryptophan. The order of the fields is D gene, J gene, V gene, clone size, CDR3 DNA, CDR3 protein. The D gene is left open where the match is weak. Expanded clones are given a class, and other clones once, few, many or no size at all.

d_call: TRBD2; j_call: TRBJ2-2; v_call: TRBV28; clone_size: few; cdr3_nt: TGTGCCAGCAGACCTCCACCGGGACTAGCGGACGCCGGGGAGCTGTTTTTT; cdr3_aa: CASRPPPGLADAGELFF
d_call: -; j_call: TRBJ1-2; v_call: TRBV28; clone_size: -; cdr3_nt: TGTGCCAGCGAAAACAGGGATTTCTATGGCTACACCTTC; cdr3_aa: CASENRDFYGYTF
d_call: -; j_call: TRBJ2-1; v_call: TRBV7-3; clone_size: -; cdr3_nt: TGTGCCAGCAGCTTAACCCGGGATACTGAGCAGTTCTTC; cdr3_aa: CASSLTRDTEQFF
d_call: TRBD1; j_call: TRBJ2-5; v_call: TRBV7-8; clone_size: few; cdr3_nt: TGTGCCAGCAGCTTAGGGCACAGGGGGCCCCTTGAGACCCAGTACTTC; cdr3_aa: CASSLGHRGPLETQYF
d_call: -; j_call: TRBJ2-6; v_call: TRBV5-8; clone_size: -; cdr3_nt: TGTGCCAGCAGCTTAGGGACTGGGGCCAACGTCCTGACTTTC; cdr3_aa: CASSLGTGANVLTF
d_call: TRBD2; j_call: TRBJ2-3; v_call: TRBV28; clone_size: -; cdr3_nt: TGTGCCAGCAGTACTAGCGGGGGAGGCACAGATACGCAGTATTTT; cdr3_aa: CASSTSGGGTDTQYF
d_call: -; j_call: TRBJ2-5; v_call: TRBV20-1; clone_size: -; cdr3_nt: TGCAGTGCTAGGCCCCCAGGGAAAGAGACCCAGTACTTC; cdr3_aa: CSARPPGKETQYF
d_call: TRBD1; j_call: TRBJ2-3; v_call: TRBV19; clone_size: -; cdr3_nt: TGTGCCAGTAGTATAGACCCACTTAAACGAGGGGGCTTACGGTATACGCAGTATTTT; cdr3_aa: CASSIDPLKRGGLRYTQYF
d_call: -; j_call: TRBJ1-5; v_call: TRBV27; clone_size: -; cdr3_nt: TGTGCCAGCAGACCCTTCGGTCGCAGCAATCAGCCCCAGCATTTT; cdr3_aa: CASRPFGRSNQPQHF
d_call: TRBD2; j_call: TRBJ2-3; v_call: TRBV7-6; clone_size: few; cdr3_nt: TGTGCCAGCAGCCCTGGGACTAGCGGGAGTTCAGATACGCAGTATTTT; cdr3_aa: CASSPGTSGSSDTQYF
d_call: TRBD2; j_call: TRBJ2-7; v_call: TRBV15; clone_size: -; cdr3_nt: TGTGCCACCAGTAAGACTAGCGACCTCTACGAGCAGTACTTC; cdr3_aa: CATSKTSDLYEQYF
d_call: TRBD2; j_call: TRBJ2-1; v_call: TRBV20-1; clone_size: -; cdr3_nt: TGCAGTGCGTTGACCGTTGGGAGACTAGCGGTCCTATGGCTTGAGCAGTTCTTC; cdr3_aa: CSALTVGRLAVLWLEQFF
d_call: -; j_call: TRBJ2-5; v_call: TRBV7-8; clone_size: -; cdr3_nt: TGTGCCAGCAGCTTAGCCCTGCCCTCAGAAGCGGGCGGGACCCAGTACTTC; cdr3_aa: CASSLALPSEAGGTQYF
d_call: TRBD1; j_call: TRBJ2-7; v_call: TRBV7-9; clone_size: -; cdr3_nt: TGTGCCAGCAGCCCGACAGGGACCGGTCTCGAGCAGTACTTC; cdr3_aa: CASSPTGTGLEQYF
d_call: -; j_call: TRBJ2-7; v_call: TRBV20-1; clone_size: -; cdr3_nt: TGCAGTGCTGGGACATGGGCTAGCGGAGCCTACGAGCAGTACTTC; cdr3_aa: CSAGTWASGAYEQYF
d_call: TRBD2; j_call: TRBJ2-1; v_call: TRBV6-1; clone_size: -; cdr3_nt: TGTGCCAGCAGATTAACAGCGGGAGCCTTCGATGAGCAGTTCTTC; cdr3_aa: CASRLTAGAFDEQFF
d_call: -; j_call: TRBJ2-3; v_call: TRBV5-8; clone_size: -; cdr3_nt: TGTGCCAGCACAAAACTCCGGGTTCGGGACACAGATACGCAGTATTTT; cdr3_aa: CASTKLRVRDTDTQYF
d_call: -; j_call: TRBJ2-7; v_call: TRBV28; clone_size: once; cdr3_nt: TGTGCCAGCAGCACCTATACGAGCGAGCAGTACTTC; cdr3_aa: CASSTYTSEQYF
d_call: -; j_call: TRBJ1-2; v_call: TRBV4-3; clone_size: -; cdr3_nt: TGCGCCAGCAGCCAAGAGATCCGGGAGGGCTATGGCTACACCTTC; cdr3_aa: CASSQEIREGYGYTF
d_call: -; j_call: TRBJ1-5; v_call: TRBV24-1; clone_size: -; cdr3_nt: TGTGCCACCAGTGATTTGCACAGTCAGCCCCAGCATTTT; cdr3_aa: CATSDLHSQPQHF
d_call: -; j_call: TRBJ1-5; v_call: TRBV19; clone_size: few; cdr3_nt: TGTGCCAGTAGTATAGAGGTAGATCAGCCCCAGCATTTT; cdr3_aa: CASSIEVDQPQHF
d_call: TRBD1; j_call: TRBJ2-4; v_call: TRBV20-1; clone_size: few; cdr3_nt: TGCAGTACTGGACAGGGACTAGCCAAAAACATTCAGTACTTC; cdr3_aa: CSTGQGLAKNIQYF
d_call: -; j_call: TRBJ1-5; v_call: TRBV10-3; clone_size: -; cdr3_nt: TGTGCCACCGGACTCGGGACCGAATCAAATCAGCCCCAGCATTTT; cdr3_aa: CATGLGTESNQPQHF
d_call: -; j_call: TRBJ2-4; v_call: TRBV7-2; clone_size: -; cdr3_nt: TGTGCCAGCAGCTTAACAGACATTCAGTACTTC; cdr3_aa: CASSLTDIQYF
d_call: -; j_call: TRBJ2-7; v_call: TRBV18; clone_size: once; cdr3_nt: TGTGCCAGCTCACCCATCGGTTCCTACGAGCAGTACTTC; cdr3_aa: CASSPIGSYEQYF
d_call: TRBD2; j_call: TRBJ2-2; v_call: TRBV7-9; clone_size: -; cdr3_nt: TGTGCCAGCAGCGTGCTCCGGGCTAGCGGGAAACCTTCGAACACCGGGGAGCCGTTTTTT; cdr3_aa: CASSVLRASGKPSNTGEPFF
d_call: TRBD2; j_call: TRBJ2-7; v_call: TRBV29-1; clone_size: -; cdr3_nt: TGCAGCGTTGAGACTAGCGGGAACTCCTACGAGCAGTACTTC; cdr3_aa: CSVETSGNSYEQYF
d_call: -; j_call: TRBJ2-1; v_call: TRBV7-8; clone_size: -; cdr3_nt: TGTGCCAGCAGCTTATTCCCGGGAGTCGAGGATTTGGAGCAGTTCTTC; cdr3_aa: CASSLFPGVEDLEQFF
d_call: -; j_call: TRBJ1-4; v_call: TRBV6-1; clone_size: -; cdr3_nt: TGTGCCAGCAGGCCATGGACAACTAATGAAAAACTGTTTTTT; cdr3_aa: CASRPWTTNEKLFF
d_call: TRBD1; j_call: TRBJ2-5; v_call: TRBV20-1; clone_size: -; cdr3_nt: TGCAGTGCTAGAGACCCACAGGGGAATCAAGAGACCCAGTACTTC; cdr3_aa: CSARDPQGNQETQYF
d_call: TRBD2; j_call: TRBJ2-5; v_call: TRBV20-1; clone_size: few; cdr3_nt: TGCAGTGCTGAAGCGGGAGCAGAGACCCAGTACTTC; cdr3_aa: CSAEAGAETQYF
d_call: -; j_call: TRBJ1-5; v_call: TRBV6-4; clone_size: -; cdr3_nt: TGTGCCATCGGAAATCAGCCCCAGCATTTT; cdr3_aa: CAIGNQPQHF
d_call: TRBD2; j_call: TRBJ2-1; v_call: TRBV6-2/TRBV6-3; clone_size: -; cdr3_nt: TGTGCCAGCAGTCTGGGGGGGGAGTACAATGAGCAGTTCTTC; cdr3_aa: CASSLGGEYNEQFF
d_call: -; j_call: TRBJ1-3; v_call: TRBV28; clone_size: once; cdr3_nt: TGTGCCAGCAGCTCTCGACAGCGAGGAGGAAACACCATATATTTT; cdr3_aa: CASSSRQRGGNTIYF
d_call: TRBD2; j_call: TRBJ2-7; v_call: TRBV7-8; clone_size: -; cdr3_nt: TGTGCCAGCAGCTTTTCCGGGGCGGGAGGAAGCGAGCAGTACTTC; cdr3_aa: CASSFSGAGGSEQYF
d_call: -; j_call: TRBJ1-6; v_call: TRBV19; clone_size: -; cdr3_nt: TGTGCCAGTAGCACTGCGGACGTCGTCCGGGATTCACCCCTCCACTTT; cdr3_aa: CASSTADVVRDSPLHF
d_call: -; j_call: TRBJ2-7; v_call: TRBV21-1; clone_size: -; cdr3_nt: TGTGCCAGCAGCAAAGTCGCAGCTAGCTCCTACGAGCAGTACTTC; cdr3_aa: CASSKVAASSYEQYF
d_call: TRBD1; j_call: TRBJ2-7; v_call: TRBV6-1; clone_size: -; cdr3_nt: TGTGCCAGCAGTGGGAGAAGGACAGGCGGATACGAGCAGTACTTC; cdr3_aa: CASSGRRTGGYEQYF
d_call: -; j_call: TRBJ1-5; v_call: TRBV24-1; clone_size: -; cdr3_nt: TGTGCCACCAGTGATAGCAATCAGCCCCAGCATTTT; cdr3_aa: CATSDSNQPQHF
d_call: TRBD1; j_call: TRBJ1-2; v_call: TRBV2; clone_size: -; cdr3_nt: TGTGCCAGCAGTCCAGGGGGCGCCTATGGCTACACCTTC; cdr3_aa: CASSPGGAYGYTF
d_call: TRBD1; j_call: TRBJ1-6; v_call: TRBV20-1; clone_size: few; cdr3_nt: TGCAGTGCTAGAGTAGGGGGCGATAATTCACCCCTCCACTTT; cdr3_aa: CSARVGGDNSPLHF
d_call: -; j_call: TRBJ2-3; v_call: TRBV24-1; clone_size: once; cdr3_nt: TGTGCCACCAGTGGTCCCACAGATACGCAGTATTTT; cdr3_aa: CATSGPTDTQYF
d_call: -; j_call: TRBJ1-5; v_call: TRBV27; clone_size: -; cdr3_nt: TGTGCCAGCAGTTTCGGGCAGAATCAGCCCCAGCATTTT; cdr3_aa: CASSFGQNQPQHF
d_call: -; j_call: TRBJ1-5; v_call: TRBV19; clone_size: few; cdr3_nt: TGTGCCAGTAGTACAGGGATGCAGCCCCAGCATTTT; cdr3_aa: CASSTGMQPQHF
d_call: TRBD2; j_call: TRBJ2-5; v_call: TRBV11-2; clone_size: -; cdr3_nt: TGTGCCAGCAGCTTAGAGGTAGCGGGAGGGCCCTCGTGGGAGACCCAGTACTTC; cdr3_aa: CASSLEVAGGPSWETQYF
d_call: TRBD1; j_call: TRBJ1-2; v_call: TRBV7-8; clone_size: -; cdr3_nt: TGTGCCAGCAGCCCAGGGACAGGGGGCAACTATGGCTACACCTTC; cdr3_aa: CASSPGTGGNYGYTF
d_call: -; j_call: TRBJ2-5; v_call: TRBV27; clone_size: -; cdr3_nt: TGTGCCAGCAGACCGGGACACCGGACCCGGACCCAGTACTTC; cdr3_aa: CASRPGHRTRTQYF
d_call: -; j_call: TRBJ2-2; v_call: TRBV20-1; clone_size: few; cdr3_nt: TGCAGTGCTATACGGGACACCGGGGAGCTGTTTTTT; cdr3_aa: CSAIRDTGELFF
d_call: TRBD2; j_call: TRBJ2-5; v_call: TRBV2; clone_size: -; cdr3_nt: TGTGCCACAATACTAGCGACCCAAGAGACCCAGTACTTC; cdr3_aa: CATILATQETQYF
d_call: -; j_call: TRBJ2-7; v_call: TRBV4-1; clone_size: -; cdr3_nt: TGCGCCAGCAGCCAAGTTACCGGGTCGTGGTTAGACGAGCAGTACTTC; cdr3_aa: CASSQVTGSWLDEQYF
d_call: -; j_call: TRBJ1-6; v_call: TRBV20-1; clone_size: -; cdr3_nt: TGCAGTGCACTACCGGGAAGCTCCTATAATTCACCCCTCCACTTT; cdr3_aa: CSALPGSSYNSPLHF
d_call: TRBD1; j_call: TRBJ1-5; v_call: TRBV15; clone_size: -; cdr3_nt: TGTGCCACCAGCAGAGATAGACAGGGGCATCAGCCCCAGCATTTT; cdr3_aa: CATSRDRQGHQPQHF
d_call: -; j_call: TRBJ1-1; v_call: TRBV10-3; clone_size: -; cdr3_nt: TGTGCCATCTCTAGAGGGACTGAAGCTTTCTTT; cdr3_aa: CAISRGTEAFF
d_call: TRBD1; j_call: TRBJ1-2; v_call: TRBV19; clone_size: few; cdr3_nt: TGTGCCAGTAGTATGAGCCAGGGGGATCGGGGCTACACCTTC; cdr3_aa: CASSMSQGDRGYTF